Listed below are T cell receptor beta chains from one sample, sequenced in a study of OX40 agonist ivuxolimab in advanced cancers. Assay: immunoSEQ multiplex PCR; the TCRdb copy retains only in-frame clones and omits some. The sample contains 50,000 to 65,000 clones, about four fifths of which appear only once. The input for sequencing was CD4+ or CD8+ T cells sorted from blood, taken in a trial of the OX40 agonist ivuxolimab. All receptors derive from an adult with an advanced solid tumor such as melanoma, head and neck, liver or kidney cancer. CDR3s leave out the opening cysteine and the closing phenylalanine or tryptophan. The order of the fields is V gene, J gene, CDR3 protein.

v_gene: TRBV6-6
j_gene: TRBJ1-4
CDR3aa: ASSIQGVNEKLF

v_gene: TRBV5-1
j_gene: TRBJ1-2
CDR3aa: ASSSGTDRYGYT

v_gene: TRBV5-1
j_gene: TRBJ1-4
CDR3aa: ASSLEGALKKLF

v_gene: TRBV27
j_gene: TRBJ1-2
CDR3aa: ASSFAGNGYT

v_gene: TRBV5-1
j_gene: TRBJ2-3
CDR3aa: ASSLSGGVTDTQY

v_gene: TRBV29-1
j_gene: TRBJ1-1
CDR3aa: SAAGPLEAF

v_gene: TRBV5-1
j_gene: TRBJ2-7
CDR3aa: ASSLDGGNYEQY

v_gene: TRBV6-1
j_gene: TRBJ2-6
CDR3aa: ASIGTGVGANVLT

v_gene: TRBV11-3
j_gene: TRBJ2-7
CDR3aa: ASSLSGTGVAEQY

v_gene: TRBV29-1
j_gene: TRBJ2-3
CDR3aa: SARNRTGRITDTQY

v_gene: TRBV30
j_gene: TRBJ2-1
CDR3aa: AWKEDREDNEQF

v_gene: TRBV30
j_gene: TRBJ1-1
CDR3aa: AWSVRLNTEAF

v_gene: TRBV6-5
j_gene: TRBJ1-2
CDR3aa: ASTWGDGYGYT

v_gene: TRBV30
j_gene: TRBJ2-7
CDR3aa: AWRPTSGYSYEQY

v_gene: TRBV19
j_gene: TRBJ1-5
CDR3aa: ASSTGRPSGNQPQH

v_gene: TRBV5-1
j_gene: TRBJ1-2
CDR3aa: ASSIPRDREDGYT

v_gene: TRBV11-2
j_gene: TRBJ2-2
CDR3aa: ASSLAGRTGELF

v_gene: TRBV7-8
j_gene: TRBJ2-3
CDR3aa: ASSVAGSTDTQY

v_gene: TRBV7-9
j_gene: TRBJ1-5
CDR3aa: ASSLVVGWPQH

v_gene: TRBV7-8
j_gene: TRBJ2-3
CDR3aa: ASSDRTSGGRRDTQY

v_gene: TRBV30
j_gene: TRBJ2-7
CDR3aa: AWSPTGQGIYEQY

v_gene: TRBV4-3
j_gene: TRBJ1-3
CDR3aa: ASSQEGYSGNTIY

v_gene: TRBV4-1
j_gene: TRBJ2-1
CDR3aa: ASSQDPSGITYNEQF